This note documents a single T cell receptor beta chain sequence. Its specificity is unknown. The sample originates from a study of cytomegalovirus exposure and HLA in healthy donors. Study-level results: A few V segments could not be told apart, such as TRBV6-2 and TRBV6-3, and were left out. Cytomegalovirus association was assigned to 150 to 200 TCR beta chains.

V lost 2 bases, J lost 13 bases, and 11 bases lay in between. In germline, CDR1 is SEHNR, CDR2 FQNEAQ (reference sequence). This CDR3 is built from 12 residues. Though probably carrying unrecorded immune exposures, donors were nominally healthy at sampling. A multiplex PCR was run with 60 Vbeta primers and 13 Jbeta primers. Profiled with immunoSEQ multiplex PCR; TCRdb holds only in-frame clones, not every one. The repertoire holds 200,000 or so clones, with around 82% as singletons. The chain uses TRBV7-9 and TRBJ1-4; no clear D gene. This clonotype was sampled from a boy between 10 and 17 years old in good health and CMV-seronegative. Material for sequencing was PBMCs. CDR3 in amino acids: CASSLWAEGLFF. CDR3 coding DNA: TGTGCCAGCAGCTTATGGGCAGAAGGACTGTTTTTT.